Listed below are T cell receptor beta chains from one sample, sequenced in a study of blood T cell repertoires in COVID-19. The assay was immunoSEQ multiplex PCR, and TCRdb's table has in-frame clones only and misses some. This sample has 300,000 to 450,000 clones, with about 85% found just once. Sequenced sample: peripheral blood. These receptors originate from a woman between 18 and 29 years old with acute or convalescent COVID-19. The CDR3 runs from the conserved cysteine through the conserved F or W. D genes are given only for firm matches. Clone size is shown for a subset of rows, as once, few, many or a class of expanded clone.

d_gene: TRBD2; abundance: .; j_gene: TRBJ2-5; v_gene: TRBV27; CDR3nt: TGTGCCAGCAGTTTAATGGGGGGGGGAGAGACCCAGTACTTC; CDR3aa: CASSLMGGGETQYF
d_gene: TRBD1; abundance: .; j_gene: TRBJ2-5; v_gene: TRBV19; CDR3nt: TGTGCCAGTAGTCTCCGACAGGGGGTGAGAGAGACCCAGTACTTC; CDR3aa: CASSLRQGVRETQYF
d_gene: .; abundance: once; j_gene: TRBJ1-6; v_gene: TRBV2; CDR3nt: TGTGCCAGCAGTGATGAGGGCCTGGGGAATTCACCCCTCCACTTT; CDR3aa: CASSDEGLGNSPLHF
d_gene: TRBD1; abundance: .; j_gene: TRBJ2-7; v_gene: TRBV6-5; CDR3nt: TGTGCCAGCAGTTACGGCGGGACAGGGGCCCACGAGCAGTACTTC; CDR3aa: CASSYGGTGAHEQYF
d_gene: .; abundance: .; j_gene: TRBJ1-2; v_gene: TRBV10-3; CDR3nt: TGTGCCATCAGTGAGTCAGAGAACTATGGCTACACCTTC; CDR3aa: CAISESENYGYTF
d_gene: TRBD2; abundance: .; j_gene: TRBJ2-3; v_gene: TRBV4-2; CDR3nt: TGTGCCAGCAGCCAAGAATCCATGCGGGGGGGCTTCACAGATACGCAGTATTTT; CDR3aa: CASSQESMRGGFTDTQYF
d_gene: .; abundance: .; j_gene: TRBJ2-2; v_gene: TRBV7-6; CDR3nt: TGTGCCGGCAGCTTAGCTGGACTAACTAACACCGGGGAGCTGTTTTTT; CDR3aa: CAGSLAGLTNTGELFF
d_gene: .; abundance: few; j_gene: TRBJ1-3; v_gene: TRBV19; CDR3nt: TGTGCCAGTACGAAGGGCGGTTCGGGAGGAAACACCATATATTTT; CDR3aa: CASTKGGSGGNTIYF
d_gene: .; abundance: once; j_gene: TRBJ1-2; v_gene: TRBV28; CDR3nt: TGTGCCAGCAGTCTCAGGGCCGGCTATGGCTACACCTTC; CDR3aa: CASSLRAGYGYTF
d_gene: .; abundance: .; j_gene: TRBJ1-1; v_gene: TRBV5-1; CDR3nt: TGCGCCAGCAGCTTGGACATCATGGACACTGAAGCTTTCTTT; CDR3aa: CASSLDIMDTEAFF
d_gene: .; abundance: .; j_gene: TRBJ1-5; v_gene: TRBV27; CDR3nt: TGTGCCAGCAGTTTATATAGAGGGTCGCCCCAGCATTTT; CDR3aa: CASSLYRGSPQHF
d_gene: TRBD2; abundance: .; j_gene: TRBJ2-5; v_gene: TRBV13; CDR3nt: TGTGCCAGCAGCTTAGGACTAGCGGGGGGGCCGGGGGAGACCCAGTACTTC; CDR3aa: CASSLGLAGGPGETQYF
d_gene: TRBD1; abundance: .; j_gene: TRBJ1-1; v_gene: TRBV6-5; CDR3nt: TGTGCCAGCAGACGCGGGACAGAGACTGAAGCTTTCTTT; CDR3aa: CASRRGTETEAFF
d_gene: TRBD1; abundance: .; j_gene: TRBJ1-2; v_gene: TRBV30; CDR3nt: TGTGCCTGGAACGACCGGGACAGGTACTATGGCTACACCTTC; CDR3aa: CAWNDRDRYYGYTF
d_gene: .; abundance: .; j_gene: TRBJ2-2; v_gene: TRBV25-1; CDR3nt: TGTGCCAGCAGTGGTGGGAGCACCGGGGAGCTGTTTTTT; CDR3aa: CASSGGSTGELFF
d_gene: .; abundance: .; j_gene: TRBJ2-1; v_gene: TRBV7-9; CDR3nt: TGTGCCAGCAGCCTATCGGAGGGGAGGCAGTTCTTC; CDR3aa: CASSLSEGRQFF
d_gene: TRBD2; abundance: few; j_gene: TRBJ2-2; v_gene: TRBV5-1; CDR3nt: TGCGCCAGCAGCTTGGCCAAAGCTAGCGGGGGAACCGCGAACACCGGGGAGCTGTTTTTT; CDR3aa: CASSLAKASGGTANTGELFF
d_gene: TRBD1; abundance: .; j_gene: TRBJ1-5; v_gene: TRBV6-5; CDR3nt: TGTGCCAGCACCCAACAGGGGTATCAGCCCCAGCATTTT; CDR3aa: CASTQQGYQPQHF
d_gene: .; abundance: .; j_gene: TRBJ1-1; v_gene: TRBV5-1; CDR3nt: TGCGCCAGTCAAGCCATGCCTTCGGGGAACACTGAAGCTTTCTTT; CDR3aa: CASQAMPSGNTEAFF
d_gene: .; abundance: .; j_gene: TRBJ2-1; v_gene: TRBV3-1/TRBV3-2; CDR3nt: TGTGCCAGCAGCCAAGGGACAGATTACAATGAGCAGTTCTTC; CDR3aa: CASSQGTDYNEQFF
d_gene: .; abundance: .; j_gene: TRBJ1-6; v_gene: TRBV14; CDR3nt: TGTGCCAGCAGCCCCCGAGAGGGAGGCTATAATTCACCCCTCCACTTT; CDR3aa: CASSPREGGYNSPLHF
d_gene: TRBD1; abundance: few; j_gene: TRBJ2-2; v_gene: TRBV12-3/TRBV12-4; CDR3nt: TGTGCCTGGTTGACCAGGGGGCACGGGGAGCTGTTTTTT; CDR3aa: CAWLTRGHGELFF
d_gene: TRBD2; abundance: few; j_gene: TRBJ2-7; v_gene: TRBV28; CDR3nt: TGTGCCAGCAGGGGGACTAGCGGAACCTACGAGCAGTACTTC; CDR3aa: CASRGTSGTYEQYF
d_gene: TRBD2; abundance: once; j_gene: TRBJ2-3; v_gene: TRBV5-5; CDR3nt: TGTGCCAGCAGCCAGGGACTAGCGGGAGGGCCGAGCACAGATACGCAGTATTTT; CDR3aa: CASSQGLAGGPSTDTQYF
d_gene: .; abundance: .; j_gene: TRBJ1-3; v_gene: TRBV28; CDR3nt: TGTGCCAGCGGGAGTGGGGTTAAACACGGTTATGGAAACACCATATATTTT; CDR3aa: CASGSGVKHGYGNTIYF
d_gene: TRBD1; abundance: .; j_gene: TRBJ1-1; v_gene: TRBV28; CDR3nt: TGTGCCAGCTCCCCCAGGGGGAGCATCACTGAAGCTTTCTTT; CDR3aa: CASSPRGSITEAFF
d_gene: TRBD1; abundance: .; j_gene: TRBJ2-3; v_gene: TRBV6-6; CDR3nt: TGTGCCAGCAGTTCCCTAGGACAGGTTAGCACAGATACGCAGTATTTT; CDR3aa: CASSSLGQVSTDTQYF
d_gene: TRBD1; abundance: .; j_gene: TRBJ2-5; v_gene: TRBV3-1/TRBV3-2; CDR3nt: TGTGCCAGCAGCCAAGGGACAGGGTTGGGAGAGACCCAGTACTTC; CDR3aa: CASSQGTGLGETQYF
d_gene: TRBD1; abundance: few; j_gene: TRBJ1-2; v_gene: TRBV30; CDR3nt: TGTGCCGGGGGCCTCACAGGGGTCAATGGCTACACCTTC; CDR3aa: CAGGLTGVNGYTF
d_gene: .; abundance: .; j_gene: TRBJ2-2; v_gene: TRBV6-5; CDR3nt: TGTGCCAGCAGAAAAGCGGGCTCCCCAACCGGGGAGCTGTTTTTT; CDR3aa: CASRKAGSPTGELFF
d_gene: .; abundance: .; j_gene: TRBJ2-3; v_gene: TRBV18; CDR3nt: TGTGCCAGCTCATTTGTCGCGAACCAGGGTCTAAGCACAGATACGCAGTATTTT; CDR3aa: CASSFVANQGLSTDTQYF
d_gene: .; abundance: .; j_gene: TRBJ1-2; v_gene: TRBV10-1; CDR3nt: TGCGCCGGGCGGCGGGGCAGGCCGTATGGCTACACCTTC; CDR3aa: CAGRRGRPYGYTF
d_gene: .; abundance: .; j_gene: TRBJ1-2; v_gene: TRBV11-2; CDR3nt: TGTGCCAGCAGCTTAGAGGCAGGAACTAACTATGGCTACACCTTC; CDR3aa: CASSLEAGTNYGYTF
d_gene: .; abundance: .; j_gene: TRBJ1-2; v_gene: TRBV7-9; CDR3nt: TGTGCCAGCAGCTTAGTCTCCTTAGCTAACTATGGCTACACCTTC; CDR3aa: CASSLVSLANYGYTF
d_gene: TRBD1; abundance: .; j_gene: TRBJ2-3; v_gene: TRBV10-3; CDR3nt: TGTGCCATCAGCGGGGGACAGGGGTCATTGGACACAGATACGCAGTATTTT; CDR3aa: CAISGGQGSLDTDTQYF
d_gene: TRBD2; abundance: .; j_gene: TRBJ2-1; v_gene: TRBV5-6; CDR3nt: TGTGCCAGCAGTTTGGTGATAGCGGGAGGGCCAGGCAATGAGCAGTTCTTC; CDR3aa: CASSLVIAGGPGNEQFF
d_gene: .; abundance: .; j_gene: TRBJ2-1; v_gene: TRBV9; CDR3nt: TGTGCCAGCAGCGCATACATCTGGGACACCAAAAGGAATGAGCAGTTCTTC; CDR3aa: CASSAYIWDTKRNEQFF
d_gene: .; abundance: .; j_gene: TRBJ1-2; v_gene: TRBV3-1/TRBV3-2; CDR3nt: TGTGCCAGCAGCCAAGATTCCAGGGTGAGGGGCTACACCTTC; CDR3aa: CASSQDSRVRGYTF
d_gene: .; abundance: .; j_gene: TRBJ1-3; v_gene: TRBV4-1; CDR3nt: TGCGCCAGCAGTGTTCAAGGGGACTCTGGAAACACCATATATTTT; CDR3aa: CASSVQGDSGNTIYF
d_gene: TRBD2; abundance: .; j_gene: TRBJ2-7; v_gene: TRBV6-5; CDR3nt: TGTGCCAGCAGGGATTTCGGGGGGGCTTTCGAGCAGTACTTC; CDR3aa: CASRDFGGAFEQYF
d_gene: .; abundance: few; j_gene: TRBJ2-1; v_gene: TRBV25-1; CDR3nt: TGTGCCAGCAGTGAGGACTATTACAATGAGCAGTTCTTC; CDR3aa: CASSEDYYNEQFF
d_gene: TRBD2; abundance: .; j_gene: TRBJ2-7; v_gene: TRBV19; CDR3nt: TGTGCCACCGGGACTAGCGGCCGACGCGAGCAGTACTTC; CDR3aa: CATGTSGRREQYF
d_gene: TRBD2; abundance: .; j_gene: TRBJ2-2; v_gene: TRBV9; CDR3nt: TGTGCCAGCAGCTCACCTAGCGGGAGCAGTAAGACCGGGGAGCTGTTTTTT; CDR3aa: CASSSPSGSSKTGELFF
d_gene: .; abundance: .; j_gene: TRBJ1-1; v_gene: TRBV30; CDR3nt: TGTGCCTGGAATGGAGAGGGTTTCCGGAACACTGAAGCTTTCTTT; CDR3aa: CAWNGEGFRNTEAFF
d_gene: .; abundance: .; j_gene: TRBJ1-2; v_gene: TRBV12-3/TRBV12-4; CDR3nt: TGTGCCAGCAAGGAGGGAGCCTCCTATGGCTACACCTTC; CDR3aa: CASKEGASYGYTF
d_gene: .; abundance: .; j_gene: TRBJ1-1; v_gene: TRBV10-3; CDR3nt: TGTGCCATCTCAAGGGGGTCAGACACTGAAGCTTTCTTT; CDR3aa: CAISRGSDTEAFF
d_gene: .; abundance: .; j_gene: TRBJ2-7; v_gene: TRBV15; CDR3nt: TGTGCCACCAGCAGAGGGGCAGGGTACGAGCAGTACTTC; CDR3aa: CATSRGAGYEQYF
d_gene: .; abundance: .; j_gene: TRBJ1-4; v_gene: TRBV3-1/TRBV3-2; CDR3nt: TGTGCCAGCAGTTTTCTAACAGGGTCTAATGAAAAACTGTTTTTT; CDR3aa: CASSFLTGSNEKLFF
d_gene: .; abundance: .; j_gene: TRBJ1-5; v_gene: TRBV6-5; CDR3nt: TGTGCCAGCAATTCAGGGGTTGGGCAGCCCCAGCATTTT; CDR3aa: CASNSGVGQPQHF
d_gene: .; abundance: .; j_gene: TRBJ2-5; v_gene: TRBV6-5; CDR3nt: TGTGCCAGCAAGGGTTCAAAGCAGGGCCAAGAGACCCAGTACTTC; CDR3aa: CASKGSKQGQETQYF
d_gene: TRBD2; abundance: few; j_gene: TRBJ2-1; v_gene: TRBV4-1; CDR3nt: TGCGCCAGCAGGGTGGGACTAGCGGGAAAAAATGAGCAGTTCTTC; CDR3aa: CASRVGLAGKNEQFF
d_gene: TRBD1; abundance: .; j_gene: TRBJ1-6; v_gene: TRBV9; CDR3nt: TGTGCCAGCAGCACCACCCGGGACAGGGTGAACAATTCACCCCTCCACTTT; CDR3aa: CASSTTRDRVNNSPLHF
d_gene: TRBD1; abundance: .; j_gene: TRBJ1-2; v_gene: TRBV27; CDR3nt: TGTGCCACCTCCCCCGGGACAGCACAACCTCTATATGGCTACACCTTC; CDR3aa: CATSPGTAQPLYGYTF
d_gene: .; abundance: .; j_gene: TRBJ2-1; v_gene: TRBV7-8; CDR3nt: TGTGCCAGCAGCCCCGAGGGCCTCGGGGAGCAGTTCTTC; CDR3aa: CASSPEGLGEQFF